These 19 T cell receptor beta chains were sequenced from one sample in a study of shared clonotypes between healthy human individuals. The assay was immunoSEQ multiplex PCR, and TCRdb's table has in-frame clones only and misses some. This table has about 960,000 clones, over 60% appearing once. Sequencing was done on a sample of memory CD4+ T cells sorted from blood. Subset indicated: CD45RA-negative fraction. These receptor sequences come from a man between 18 and 29 years old in good health.

A word on this clone: This CDR3 is also generated by other DNA sequences in the sample. This rearrangement joins TRBV5-1 to TRBJ2-3; 10 bases are shared with TRBD2. Unmatched junction bases numbered 4, after V lost 1 base and J lost 5 bases. Germline V gene sequence: CDR1 SGHRS, CDR2 YFSETQ. CDR3 length: 15 amino acids. The CDR3 loop reads CASSLRVAGGDTQYF. The CDR3 region has the DNA TGCGCCAGCAGCTTGAGGGTAGCGGGGGGAGATACGCAGTATTTT.

In the case of this clone: Different DNA sequences within this sample yield the same CDR3. The chain employs TRBV2 and TRBJ1-5; D not resolved. Between the trimmed V and J ends, which lost 0 bases and 4 bases, there was a span of 1 base. Looked up from germline, CDR1 is SNHLY and CDR2 is FYNNEI. The length of the CDR3 is 12 residues. CDR3 in DNA: TGTGCCAGCAGTGAAGCTAATCAGCCCCAGCATTTT. Its protein is CASSEANQPQHF.

This clone showed up just a few times. The chain is built from TRBV21-1 and TRBJ1-6. TRBV21-1 is a listed pseudogene. The CDR3 contains 13 residues. The CDR3 region has the DNA TGTGCCAGCAGCAAACGGGGGGAATCACCCCTCCACTTT. This codes for CASSKRGESPLHF.

This rearrangement joins TRBV10-3 to TRBJ1-1; D is perhaps TRBD1 (6 bases). The CDR3 covers 13 residues. V shed 11 bases and J shed 1 base, with 14 bases lying between them. Germline V lookup: CDR1 ENHRY, CDR2 SYGVKD. DNA for the CDR3: TGTGCCGTCTCCCAGGGGCAGAACACTGAAGCTTTCTTT. Its translation is CAVSQGQNTEAFF.

The chain joins TRBV18 to TRBJ2-1, with 8 bases aligning to TRBD2. CDR3 size: 14 residues. V was pared by 3 bases and J by 9 bases, with 7 bases of the junction left unmatched. CDR1 and CDR2 from the germline V gene are KGHSH and LQKENI. This CDR3 reads CASSPWGTSVEQFF. The DNA of the CDR3 is TGTGCCAGCTCACCGTGGGGGACTAGTGTTGAGCAGTTCTTC.

The chain recombines TRBV15 with TRBJ1-5; D not resolved. Germline V CDR1 and CDR2: LNHNV, YYDKDF (reference sequence). V was trimmed by 3 bases and J by 2 bases, leaving 11 bases between them. This CDR3 spans 15 amino acids. The CDR3 reads CATSSNYEGNQPQHF. The CDR3 DNA follows: TGTGCCACCAGCAGCAACTACGAGGGCAATCAGCCCCAGCATTTT.

Remarks on this clone: At the DNA level, this CDR3 is encoded by other sequences in the same sample as well. The rearrangement links TRBV15 to TRBJ1-3, with D possibly matching TRBD1 (5 bases). The CDR3 spans 15 residues. Germline CDR1 LNHNV, CDR2 YYDKDF (reference sequence). Trimming removed 0 bases at V and 2 bases at J, with 8 bases between. This chain's CDR3 is CATSRDQGTGNTIYF. The CDR3 DNA sequence: TGTGCCACCAGCAGAGACCAGGGCACTGGAAACACCATATATTTT.

V gene TRBV6-6 combines with J gene TRBJ2-1; TRBD2 matches 8 bases. After removal of 5 bases from V and 3 bases from J, the junction contained 6 bases not matched to a gene. There are 15 residues in the CDR3. Germline CDR1 MNHNY, CDR2 SVGAGI (reference sequence). Here the CDR3 reads CASSTTGTSYNEQFF. In DNA form, the CDR3 reads TGTGCCAGCAGTACCACCGGGACTAGCTACAATGAGCAGTTCTTC.

The chain links TRBV7-9 to TRBJ2-1; TRBD2 might be the D (5 bases). Germline assignment: CDR1 SEHNR and CDR2 FQNEAQ (reference sequence). V lost 6 bases, J lost 0 bases, and 12 bases lay in between. This CDR3 region has 15 residues. The CDR3 coding sequence is TGTGCCAGCAGTCGGACTCCAAGCTCCTACAATGAGCAGTTCTTC. Encoded protein: CASSRTPSSYNEQFF.

The genes are TRBV7-9 and TRBJ2-3; D is uncertain. With 1 base removed from V and 6 bases from J, the gap between germline ends came to 5 bases. There are 12 residues in the CDR3. Germline V gene data show CDR1 as SEHNR and CDR2 as FQNEAQ (reference sequence). The CDR3 spells CASSLGVDTQYF. The CDR3 nucleotides read TGTGCCAGCAGCTTAGGGGTGGATACGCAGTATTTT. Full variable domain (outside the CDR3, taken from reference TRBV7-9 and TRBJ2-3): DTGVSQNPRHKITKRGQNVTFRCDPISEHNRLYWYRQTLGQGPEFLTYFQNEAQLEKSRLLSDRFSAERPKGSFSTLEIQRTEQGDSAMYLCASSLGVDTQYFGPGTRLTVL.

The J gene is TRBJ2-3, the V gene TRBV5-1; no clear D gene. The CDR3 length is 11 residues. V lost 5 bases and J lost 6, with 7 bases in between. Germline CDR1 reads SGHRS; CDR2 reads YFSETQ. In nucleotides, the CDR3 is TGCGCCAGCAGTCGGGCGGATACGCAGTATTTT. This encodes CASSRADTQYF.

The V call is TRBV21-1, the J call TRBJ1-5. TRBV21-1 is flagged as a pseudogene. This CDR3 is 18 amino acids long. The CDR3 nucleotides are TGTGCCAGCAGCAAAGTCGATCAGCAACGGCACATTAATCAGCCCCAGCATTTT. Its translation: CASSKVDQQRHINQPQHF.

A note on this clone: A much larger clonotype is one base distant, so this may be a read error. The chain carries TRBV2 and TRBJ2-3; 8 nucleotides agree with TRBD1. The CDR3 is 14 amino acids. Per the germline V gene, CDR1 is SNHLY and CDR2 is FYNNEI. Trimming took 3 bases from V and 3 from J; bases not matched to a gene: 2. The CDR3 coding sequence is TGTGCCAGCAGTGAGGGACAGGAGACAGATACGCAGTATTTT. Amino acid sequence: CASSEGQETDTQYF.

The chain joins TRBV7-2 to TRBJ2-5; D gene ambiguous. The germline V and J ends were trimmed by 3 bases and 2 bases, with 7 bases remaining between them. There are 13 residues in the CDR3. Germline loops: CDR1 SGHTA, CDR2 FQGNSA. The CDR3 loop reads CASSFVTQETQYF. DNA of the CDR3: TGTGCCAGCAGCTTCGTAACTCAAGAGACCCAGTACTTC.

The chain links TRBV6-1 to TRBJ1-5; D call uncertain. V was pared by 5 bases and J by 6 bases, with 8 bases between. From germline, CDR1 is MNHNS and CDR2 SASEGT. CDR3 length equals 12 residues. This CDR3 is CASSNARQPQHF. CDR3 sequence (DNA): TGTGCCAGCAGTAACGCCCGTCAGCCCCAGCATTTT.

The chain joins TRBV29-1 to TRBJ1-5; no reliable D call. The V and J ends lost 4 bases and 0 bases respectively, with 10 bases between them. The germline CDR1 and CDR2 sequences are SQVTM and ANQGSEA. This CDR3 spans 14 amino acids. In nucleotides, the CDR3 is TGCAGCGTTGCTAGCGGCAATAGCAATCAGCCCCAGCATTTT. It encodes CSVASGNSNQPQHF.

The chain recombines TRBV7-9 with TRBJ2-5; 8 bases align to TRBD1. Germline values: CDR1 SEHNR, CDR2 FQNEAQ (reference sequence). V shed 5 bases, J shed 1 base, and the junction held 12 bases outside the gene matches. This CDR3 spans 17 amino acids. CDR3 sequence reads: CASSLGGQGAFQETQYF. The CDR3 DNA follows: TGTGCCAGCAGCCTCGGCGGACAGGGCGCCTTCCAAGAGACCCAGTACTTC.

The rearrangement links TRBV27 to TRBJ1-6, with 10 bases identical to TRBD1. The V gene end was trimmed by 6 bases and the J gene end by 6 bases; junction bases not matched to a gene: 8. CDR3 length equals 16 residues. Germline V gene lookup returns CDR1 MNHEY and CDR2 SMNVEV (reference sequence). The CDR3 coding sequence is TGTGCCAGCAGCTCCGCGACAGGGGGCGTTAATTCACCCCTCCACTTT. Protein sequence: CASSSATGGVNSPLHF.

This sequence joins TRBV29-1 and TRBJ2-1, with TRBD1 identical over 9 bases. After removal of 8 bases from V and 8 bases from J, the junction contained 4 bases not matched to a gene. The CDR3 is 11 amino acids. The germline gives CDR1 SQVTM, CDR2 ANQGSEA. The CDR3 is CSLRDRDEQFF. The DNA of the CDR3 is TGCAGCCTACGGGACAGGGATGAGCAGTTCTTC.